A selection of T cell receptor beta chains follows, all from one sample in a study of siplizumab effects on memory and regulatory T cells. The assay was immunoSEQ multiplex PCR, and TCRdb's table has in-frame clones only and misses some. The table has about 57,000 clones, 83% seen once. Sequencing input: memory CD4+ T cells sorted from blood. The receptors come from a human donor in good health. CDR3s include the opening cysteine and the closing phenylalanine or tryptophan. Each record gives: clone size, V gene, D gene, J gene, CDR3 protein, CDR3 DNA. A D gene is named only where the DNA matches it firmly. The size field is filled for only some rows; it gives once, few, many or a size class.

abundance: -
v_gene: TRBV29-1
d_gene: -
j_gene: TRBJ2-5
CDR3aa: CSVIQQGLETQYF
CDR3nt: TGCAGCGTTATACAACAGGGCCTAGAGACCCAGTACTTC

abundance: -
v_gene: TRBV4-1
d_gene: TRBD2
j_gene: TRBJ2-1
CDR3aa: CASSHRSRLAGISYNEQFF
CDR3nt: TGCGCCAGCAGCCACCGAAGTCGGCTAGCGGGGATTTCCTACAATGAGCAGTTCTTC

abundance: -
v_gene: TRBV5-8
d_gene: TRBD2
j_gene: TRBJ2-5
CDR3aa: CASTSAGGTFRQETQYF
CDR3nt: TGTGCCAGCACCTCAGCGGGGGGGACATTCCGGCAAGAGACCCAGTACTTC

abundance: -
v_gene: TRBV27
d_gene: TRBD1
j_gene: TRBJ2-7
CDR3aa: CASSLKGQGIPYEQYF
CDR3nt: TGTGCCAGCAGTTTAAAGGGACAGGGTATCCCCTACGAGCAGTACTTC

abundance: few
v_gene: TRBV7-9
d_gene: -
j_gene: TRBJ2-5
CDR3aa: CASSQEGARETQYF
CDR3nt: TGTGCCAGCAGCCAAGAAGGGGCTCGGGAGACCCAGTACTTC

abundance: -
v_gene: TRBV6-5
d_gene: -
j_gene: TRBJ1-3
CDR3aa: CASSYRGGKTSTIYF
CDR3nt: TGTGCCAGCAGTTACCGTGGGGGTAAAACAAGCACCATATATTTT

abundance: -
v_gene: TRBV7-6
d_gene: TRBD1
j_gene: TRBJ2-7
CDR3aa: CASSLISGTGPYEQYF
CDR3nt: TGTGCCAGCAGCTTAATCTCCGGGACAGGGCCCTACGAGCAGTACTTC

abundance: -
v_gene: TRBV27
d_gene: -
j_gene: TRBJ2-6
CDR3aa: CATLPLALLSGANVLTF
CDR3nt: TGTGCCACCCTGCCGCTGGCCCTCCTCTCTGGGGCCAACGTCCTGACTTTC

abundance: -
v_gene: TRBV2
d_gene: -
j_gene: TRBJ1-1
CDR3aa: CASSETRANAFF
CDR3nt: TGTGCCAGCAGTGAGACTCGGGCGAATGCTTTCTTT

abundance: -
v_gene: TRBV18
d_gene: TRBD1
j_gene: TRBJ1-2
CDR3aa: CASSRQGVEENGYTF
CDR3nt: TGTGCCAGCTCGCGGCAGGGGGTAGAGGAGAATGGCTACACCTTC

abundance: -
v_gene: TRBV19
d_gene: TRBD1
j_gene: TRBJ2-4
CDR3aa: CASRARQGLEGGNIQYF
CDR3nt: TGTGCCAGTAGGGCCCGACAGGGGTTAGAGGGCGGAAACATTCAGTACTTC

abundance: -
v_gene: TRBV6-5
d_gene: -
j_gene: TRBJ1-4
CDR3aa: CASSSTVGALFF
CDR3nt: TGTGCCAGCAGTTCCACCGTCGGAGCACTGTTTTTT

abundance: -
v_gene: TRBV25-1
d_gene: TRBD1
j_gene: TRBJ2-1
CDR3aa: CASSEPPGGRHNNEQFF
CDR3nt: TGTGCCAGCAGTGAGCCTCCAGGGGGCAGGCATAACAATGAGCAGTTCTTC

abundance: few
v_gene: TRBV19
d_gene: TRBD1
j_gene: TRBJ1-6
CDR3aa: CASSMTGITYNSPLHF
CDR3nt: TGTGCCAGTAGTATGACAGGGATTACCTATAATTCACCCCTCCACTTT

abundance: -
v_gene: TRBV30
d_gene: TRBD1
j_gene: TRBJ1-1
CDR3aa: CAWRDSGRTEAFF
CDR3nt: TGTGCCTGGCGGGACAGCGGGCGGACTGAAGCTTTCTTT

abundance: once
v_gene: TRBV6-1
d_gene: TRBD1
j_gene: TRBJ2-7
CDR3aa: CASSDPGQGAMEQYF
CDR3nt: TGTGCCAGCAGTGACCCGGGACAGGGGGCCATGGAGCAGTACTTC

abundance: -
v_gene: TRBV5-4
d_gene: -
j_gene: TRBJ1-5
CDR3aa: CASSLDPDSNQPQHF
CDR3nt: TGTGCCAGCAGCTTGGATCCGGATAGCAATCAGCCCCAGCATTTT

abundance: -
v_gene: TRBV9
d_gene: -
j_gene: TRBJ2-7
CDR3aa: CASNRGASYEQYF
CDR3nt: TGTGCCAGCAATAGGGGGGCATCCTACGAGCAGTACTTC

abundance: -
v_gene: TRBV11-3
d_gene: TRBD2
j_gene: TRBJ2-1
CDR3aa: CASSLRAGPQDEQFF
CDR3nt: TGTGCCAGCAGCTTACGAGCGGGACCCCAGGATGAGCAGTTCTTC

abundance: few
v_gene: TRBV18
d_gene: TRBD2
j_gene: TRBJ2-1
CDR3aa: CASSPPTGGFNEQFF
CDR3nt: TGTGCCAGCTCACCACCGACGGGAGGGTTCAATGAGCAGTTCTTC

abundance: -
v_gene: TRBV2
d_gene: -
j_gene: TRBJ2-1
CDR3aa: CASSEAGTGTSFLF
CDR3nt: TGTGCCAGCAGTGAAGCGGGGACCGGGACATCGTTTCTCTTC

abundance: -
v_gene: TRBV4-2
d_gene: TRBD2
j_gene: TRBJ2-1
CDR3aa: CASSQDRTSSNRFF
CDR3nt: TGTGCCAGCAGCCAAGATCGGACTAGCAGTAATAGGTTCTTC

abundance: -
v_gene: TRBV28
d_gene: TRBD1
j_gene: TRBJ2-2
CDR3aa: CASSFEGAGTGELFF
CDR3nt: TGTGCCAGCAGTTTTGAGGGGGCCGGCACCGGGGAGCTGTTTTTT

abundance: few
v_gene: TRBV5-8
d_gene: -
j_gene: TRBJ2-6
CDR3aa: CASSPGRALGANVLTF
CDR3nt: TGTGCCAGCAGCCCGGGGCGTGCTCTGGGGGCCAACGTCCTGACTTTC

abundance: -
v_gene: TRBV21-1
d_gene: -
j_gene: TRBJ1-1
CDR3aa: CASSNRGQPGDTEAFF
CDR3nt: TGTGCCAGCAGCAACAGAGGACAGCCAGGGGACACTGAAGCTTTCTTT

abundance: -
v_gene: TRBV29-1
d_gene: -
j_gene: TRBJ1-1
CDR3aa: CRTNRATEAFF
CDR3nt: TGCAGGACCAACAGGGCCACTGAAGCTTTCTTT

abundance: -
v_gene: TRBV5-1
d_gene: TRBD1
j_gene: TRBJ1-2
CDR3aa: CASSRDSNYGYTF
CDR3nt: TGCGCCAGCAGCCGGGACAGTAACTATGGCTACACCTTC

abundance: -
v_gene: TRBV20-1
d_gene: -
j_gene: TRBJ1-1
CDR3aa: CSARGGAEAFF
CDR3nt: TGCAGTGCTAGAGGCGGGGCTGAAGCTTTCTTT

abundance: -
v_gene: TRBV7-2
d_gene: -
j_gene: TRBJ1-5
CDR3aa: CASSLASRNQPQHF
CDR3nt: TGTGCCAGCAGCTTAGCATCACGGAATCAGCCCCAGCATTTT

abundance: -
v_gene: TRBV29-1
d_gene: TRBD1
j_gene: TRBJ1-2
CDR3aa: CSVDPGQGNTYGYTF
CDR3nt: TGCAGCGTTGATCCAGGACAGGGTAACACCTATGGCTACACCTTC

abundance: -
v_gene: TRBV5-8
d_gene: -
j_gene: TRBJ2-7
CDR3aa: CASSLQVSSYEQYF
CDR3nt: TGTGCCAGCAGCCTACAGGTATCCTCCTACGAGCAGTACTTC

abundance: few
v_gene: TRBV19
d_gene: TRBD1
j_gene: TRBJ1-6
CDR3aa: CASSPIWDRDSPLHF
CDR3nt: TGTGCCAGTAGCCCCATATGGGACAGGGATTCACCCCTCCACTTT

abundance: -
v_gene: TRBV7-8
d_gene: -
j_gene: TRBJ1-2
CDR3aa: CASSGQDRQVREGYTF
CDR3nt: TGTGCCAGCAGCGGCCAAGACAGGCAAGTGAGAGAGGGCTACACCTTC

abundance: -
v_gene: TRBV19
d_gene: TRBD1
j_gene: TRBJ1-2
CDR3aa: CASRDRGGRDYGYTF
CDR3nt: TGTGCCAGCAGGGACAGGGGAGGTCGGGACTATGGCTACACCTTC

abundance: -
v_gene: TRBV27
d_gene: TRBD2
j_gene: TRBJ2-7
CDR3aa: CASFPTSGSTRSYEQYF
CDR3nt: TGTGCCAGCTTTCCCACTAGCGGGAGTACTCGCTCCTACGAGCAGTACTTC

abundance: -
v_gene: TRBV7-9
d_gene: -
j_gene: TRBJ2-7
CDR3aa: CASSNSYEQYF
CDR3nt: TGTGCCAGCAGCAACTCCTACGAGCAGTACTTC

abundance: once
v_gene: TRBV19
d_gene: -
j_gene: TRBJ2-1
CDR3aa: CASSSPRSASYNEQFF
CDR3nt: TGTGCCAGTAGTTCCCCCAGGTCGGCGAGCTACAATGAGCAGTTCTTC

abundance: few
v_gene: TRBV7-8
d_gene: -
j_gene: TRBJ1-5
CDR3aa: CASSRDTNQPQHF
CDR3nt: TGTGCCAGCAGCCGGGACACCAATCAGCCCCAGCATTTT